One and the same sample provided the 25 T cell receptor beta chains below, sequenced in a study of low-dose radiotherapy and immunotherapy resistance in tumors. Time point denoted: after trial treatment. This sample's treatment: LDRT plus nivolumab, ipilimumab, low-dose cyclophosphamide and aspirin (RACIN trial). Both TCRalpha and TCRbeta chains were reverse transcribed with V-gene-specific primers. With a constant-region primer and a V-primer adapter, TCRs were subjected to 20 PCR cycles of amplification. TCRdb recomputed calls from the reads with MiXCR, one row per CDR3 protein. The table has around 100,000 distinct CDR3 sequences, under 25% seen once. The starting material was PBMCs, obtained after low-dose radiotherapy plus immunotherapy. The source of these receptors is a female donor with ovarian cancer.

This chain links TRBV20-1 with TRBJ2-5; D not certain. The CDR3 consists of 15 residues. V gave up 0 bases and J gave up 2 bases, with 13 bases separating them. Germline values: CDR1 DFQATT, CDR2 SNEGSKA (reference sequence). As DNA, the CDR3 is TGCAGTGCTAGAGATCTACAGACGAAACAAGAGACCCAGTACTTC. Translated: CSARDLQTKQETQYF.

This clonotype appeared many times. The J gene is TRBJ2-6, the V gene TRBV7-2; possible D gene TRBD2, 7 bases. The CDR3 runs 19 residues. Trimming took off 1 base at V and 2 bases at J, with 18 bases between the two ends. The germline V gene has CDR1 SGHTA and CDR2 FQGNSA. The chain's CDR3 is CASSLGGGRYRPGANVLTF. The CDR3 nucleotides read TGTGCCAGCAGCTTAGGGGGGGGCAGGTATAGGCCTGGGGCCAACGTCCTGACTTTC.

This clonotype has a count of ten or more. J is TRBJ2-7 and V is TRBV7-2; TRBD2 matches at 7 bases. CDR1 is SGHTA and CDR2 is FQGNSA in the germline V gene. V was pared by 2 bases and J by 4 bases, with 5 bases of the junction left unmatched. The CDR3 is 14 amino acids. In DNA form, the CDR3 reads TGTGCCAGCAGCTTATGGCGGGAGTCGTACGAGCAGTACTTC. Protein: CASSLWRESYEQYF. The variable domain in full, completed from reference TRBV7-2 and TRBJ2-7, reads GAGVSQSPSNKVTEKGKDVELRCDPISGHTALYWYRQSLGQGLEFLIYFQGNSAPDKSGLPSDRFSAERTGGSVSTLTIQRTQQEDSAVYLCASSLWRESYEQYFGPGTRLTVT.

This clonotype has ten or more counts. The J gene is TRBJ2-1, the V gene TRBV28, with unresolved D. CDR3 length equals 12 residues. CDR1 is MDHEN, CDR2 SYDVKM, per germline. Trimming cost V 7 bases and J 6 bases, with 10 bases left between them. The CDR3 is CASIGLVNEQFF. CDR3 nucleotides: TGTGCCAGCATAGGCTTGGTCAATGAGCAGTTCTTC.

This clonotype was recorded many times. The rearrangement uses TRBV25-1 and TRBJ1-6; D is unclear. Germline loops: CDR1 MGHDK, CDR2 SYGVNS. The CDR3 runs 16 residues. V lost 7 bases and J lost 6, with 19 bases in between. The chain's CDR3 is CASTPSGIIGNSPLHF. The CDR3 nucleotides read TGTGCCAGCACCCCCTCCGGGATCATTGGTAATTCACCCCTCCACTTT.

This clonotype was recorded many times. The chain links TRBV9 to TRBJ2-1; 7 positions match TRBD2. The J segment lost 9 bases and the V segment lost 3 bases, leaving 12 bases of the junction unmatched. This CDR3 region has 15 residues. Germline V lookup: CDR1 SGDLS, CDR2 YYNGEE. The CDR3 protein is CASSAPGLSSLEQFF. DNA of the CDR3: TGTGCCAGCAGCGCCCCGGGACTATCTTCCCTTGAGCAGTTCTTC. Full variable domain (rest looked up from reference TRBV9 and TRBJ2-1): DSGVTQTPKHLITATGQRVTLRCSPRSGDLSVYWYQQSLDQGLQFLIQYYNGEERAKGNILERFSAQQFPDLHSELNLSSLELGDSALYFCASSAPGLSSLEQFFGPGTRLTVL.

About this clonotype itself: With a far larger clone one base away, a read error is the likely cause. The chain is built from TRBV6-4 and TRBJ1-5, with D possibly matching TRBD1 (5 bases). The CDR3 is 12 amino acids. Germline V CDR1 and CDR2: MRHNA, SNTAGT. CDR3 sequence reads: CASSDEPGRRNF. The DNA for the CDR3 is TGTGCCAGCAGTGACGAACCGGGACGGCGTAATTTT.

The genes are TRBV19 and TRBJ1-5; 9 bases map to TRBD1. Germline V gives CDR1 LNHDA, CDR2 SQIVND (reference sequence). With 9 bases clipped from V and 7 bases from J, the junction kept 7 bases outside the gene matches. The CDR3 spans 13 residues. The CDR3 bases are TGTGCCAGAGGCATCGACAGGGGGCAGCCCCAGCATTTT. Translated, it gives CARGIDRGQPQHF. The whole variable domain, filled in from reference TRBV19 and TRBJ1-5, reads DGGITQSPKYLFRKEGQNVTLSCEQNLNHDAMYWYRQDPGQGLRLIYYSQIVNDFQKGDIAEGYSVSREKKESFPLTVTSAQKNPTAFYLCARGIDRGQPQHFGDGTRLSIL.

This clonotype was seen repeatedly, ten times or more. The chain uses TRBV20-1 and TRBJ2-5, with D perhaps TRBD1 (6 bases). The CDR3 has 14 amino acids. The V gene lost 6 bases and the J gene lost 4 bases, with 18 bases spanning the gap. Per the germline V gene, CDR1 is DFQATT and CDR2 is SNEGSKA (reference sequence). CDR3 loop: CSAVGSGVGETQYF. The CDR3 nucleotides read TGCAGTGCAGTGGGATCAGGGGTTGGAGAGACCCAGTACTTC.

In regard to this clonotype: This likely came from a read error, as a far larger clone is one base away. The chain couples TRBV5-3 to TRBJ2-7; D is perhaps TRBD2 (6 bases). TRBV5-3 is classed as an ORF, of uncertain function. V shed 8 bases and J shed 3 bases, with 18 bases lying between them. This CDR3 has 14 residues. The CDR3: CASRYGGVSYEQYF. CDR3 nucleotide sequence: TGTGCCAGCAGATACGGCGGGGTGAGCTACGAGCAGTACTTC.

The sample holds many counts of this clonotype. Relative to the germline gene, one junction end is altered; a read error may explain this. The chain is built from TRBV5-1 and TRBJ1-4; possible D gene TRBD1, 6 bases. The length of the CDR3 is 16 residues. Germline CDR1 reads SGHRS; CDR2 reads YFSETQ. The CDR3 DNA is TGTGCCAGCAGCCCTCGCGGACAGCCAACTAATGAAAAACTGTTTTTT. Translation: CASSPRGQPTNEKLFF.

The gene calls are TRBV2 and TRBJ1-2; D not certain. The CDR3 is 13 residues long. From germline, CDR1 is SNHLY and CDR2 FYNNEI. V lost 2 bases and J 7 bases, leaving 11 bases between the germline ends. CDR3 nucleotides: TGTGCCAGCAGTGAAAGGTTGAGGGCTGGCTACACCTTC. It yields the protein CASSERLRAGYTF.

This clonotype was observed at least ten times. This chain uses TRBV7-9 with TRBJ2-7; 7 nucleotides align to TRBD1. The CDR3 runs to 13 residues. After removal of 5 bases from V and 4 bases from J, the junction contained 5 bases not matched to a gene. From germline, CDR1 is SEHNR and CDR2 FQNEAQ (reference sequence). The CDR3 reads CASSHYRGYEQYF. The CDR3 DNA is TGTGCCAGCAGCCATTACAGGGGTTACGAGCAGTACTTC. The variable domain in full, with the rest retrieved from reference TRBV7-9 and TRBJ2-7, is DTGVSQNPRHKITKRGQNVTFRCDPISEHNRLYWYRQTLGQGPEFLTYFQNEAQLEKSRLLSDRFSAERPKGSFSTLEIQRTEQGDSAMYLCASSHYRGYEQYFGPGTRLTVT.

This clonotype was observed many times. The rearrangement uses TRBV6-6 and TRBJ2-1, with 13 nucleotides matching TRBD2. This CDR3 is 17 amino acids long. Looked up from germline, CDR1 is MNHNY and CDR2 is SVGAGI (reference sequence). After removal of 0 bases from V and 3 bases from J, the junction contained 2 bases not matched to a gene. The CDR3 DNA sequence: TGTGCCAGCAGTTACTCCGGACTAGCGGGAGTCTACAATGAGCAGTTCTTC. Translating gives CASSYSGLAGVYNEQFF.

This clonotype came up many times. The chain employs TRBV24-1 and TRBJ2-1; the match to TRBD2 covers 16 bases. Per germline, CDR1 KGHDR and CDR2 SFDVKD. J was trimmed by 2 bases and V by 2 bases; bases with no gene match: 14. The CDR3 is 22 amino acids. The CDR3 bases are TGTGCCACCAGTGATTCCGGGACTAGCGGGAGGGTTCAGGGAAGACCCTACAATGAGCAGTTCTTC. Protein product: CATSDSGTSGRVQGRPYNEQFF.

This clonotype was picked up many times. The chain is built from TRBV20-1 and TRBJ2-5; 9 bases are a match to TRBD2. CDR3 length equals 14 residues. From germline, CDR1 is DFQATT and CDR2 SNEGSKA (reference sequence). V lost 2 bases and J lost 5; bases outside the gene matches: 6. CDR3 nucleotides: TGCAGTGCTAGAATAGCGGGAGTACGGGAGACCCAGTACTTC. Its protein is CSARIAGVRETQYF.

In its sample, this clonotype was seen many times. The V call is TRBV12-3 or TRBV12-4, the J call TRBJ1-6; D is unresolved. This CDR3 has 14 amino acids. Trimming took off 6 bases at V and 9 bases at J, with 15 bases between the two ends. Written as DNA, the CDR3 is TGTGCCAGCAGGCTCGGGGTAGAGGGTTCACCCCTCCACTTT. It yields the protein CASRLGVEGSPLHF.

Details on this clonotype: This clone may be a read error of a much larger clone one base away. The chain links TRBV6-1 to TRBJ2-1; D may be TRBD1 or TRBD2 (5 bases each). Germline V gene sequence: CDR1 MNHNS, CDR2 SASEGT. CDR3 length: 14 amino acids. The CDR3 reads CASSFHGAYNEEFF. The CDR3 bases are TGTGCCAGCAGTTTCCACGGGGCCTACAATGAGGAGTTCTTC.

This clonotype was counted many times. The gene calls are TRBV3-1 and TRBJ1-5, with D possibly matching TRBD1 (5 bases). V lost 6 bases, J lost 3 bases, and 12 bases lay in between. The CDR3 covers 14 residues. The germline V gene has CDR1 LGHDT and CDR2 YNNKEL (reference sequence). Here the CDR3 reads CASRPDINNQPQHF. The CDR3 bases are TGTGCCAGCAGACCGGACATAAACAATCAGCCCCAGCATTTT.

This clonotype was recorded many times. The CDR3, as DNA: TGTGCCAGCAGCCCCAGGACAGCAAAACATCTCCACTTT. Translating it yields CASSPRTAKHLHF. The chain combines TRBV13 with TRBJ1-6; D is possibly TRBD1 (6 bases). Trimming pared 5 bases from V and 16 bases from J, leaving 18 bases between. From germline, CDR1 is PRHDT and CDR2 FYEKMQ (reference sequence). This CDR3 is 13 amino acids long. Full variable domain (remainder filled in from reference TRBV13 and TRBJ1-6): AAGVIQSPRHLIKEKRETATLKCYPIPRHDTVYWYQQGPGQDPQFLISFYEKMQSDKGSIPDRFSAQQFSDYHSELNMSSLELGDSALYFCASSPRTAKHLHFGNGTRLTVT.

At least ten counts were recorded for this clonotype. The chain combines TRBV5-1 with TRBJ2-3, with TRBD1 as a possible D gene (5 bases). This CDR3 comprises 16 residues. Per the germline V gene, CDR1 is SGHRS and CDR2 is YFSETQ. Trimming stripped 4 bases from V and 4 bases from J, with 19 bases between. CDR3 nucleotide sequence: TGCGCCAGCAGCCCCACGGCAGGGTCGAGTGCAGATACGCAGTATTTT. Protein sequence: CASSPTAGSSADTQYF.

Ten or more counts support this clonotype. This chain links TRBV20-1 with TRBJ2-1; TRBD2 matches at 9 bases. The CDR3 spans 16 residues. In germline, CDR1 is DFQATT, CDR2 SNEGSKA (reference sequence). Losses at the gene ends were 0 bases for V and 5 bases for J; bases not matched to a gene: 8. The CDR3 nucleotides are TGCAGTGCTAGAGATTATGGCGGGAGGGCCCACAATGAGCAGTTCTTC. Translating gives CSARDYGGRAHNEQFF.

This clonotype was counted many times. The V and J genes are TRBV7-8 and TRBJ2-1; 11 nucleotides align to TRBD1. This CDR3 is built from 17 residues. V shed 1 base, J shed 7 bases, and the junction held 9 bases outside the gene matches. Germline lookup yields CDR1 SGHVS and CDR2 FQNEAQ. CDR3 DNA: TGTGCCAGCAGCTTAGGAGTGTGGGACAGGGGGTTGAATGAGCAGTTCTTC. Amino acids: CASSLGVWDRGLNEQFF.

A word on this clonotype: Only one base separates this from a far larger clonotype, so it likely reflects a read error. The rearrangement links TRBV5-8 to TRBJ2-5; D gene ambiguous. V dropped 1 base and J dropped 5 bases, with 3 bases sitting between them. Germline CDR1 and CDR2: SGHTS and YDEGEE. The CDR3 consists of 11 residues. The CDR3 region has the DNA TGTGCCAGCAGCTTGATGGAGACCCAGTACTTC. It codes for CASSLMETQYF.

The sample holds many counts of this clonotype. V usage is TRBV28 and J usage is TRBJ2-3, with 11 bases fitting TRBD2. Germline lookup yields CDR1 MDHEN and CDR2 SYDVKM. V trimming: 5 bases; J trimming: 7 bases; junction bases outside the gene matches: 8. The CDR3 spans 15 residues. CDR3: CASSPVAGGLYTQYF. The CDR3 DNA sequence: TGTGCCAGCAGTCCGGTAGCGGGGGGGCTTTATACGCAGTATTTT. Complete variable domain (other parts from reference TRBV28 and TRBJ2-3): DVKVTQSSRYLVKRTGEKVFLECVQDMDHENMFWYRQDPGLGLRLIYFSYDVKMKEKGDIPEGYSVSREKKERFSLILESASTNQTSMYLCASSPVAGGLYTQYFGPGTRLTVL.